This T cell receptor beta chain comes out of a study of T cell responses to AZD1222 COVID-19 vaccine (dated by TCRdb to the early 2020s). Looking at the study overall: TCR sequencing was performed for about 250 trial participants, of whom about 200 were given two doses of AZD1222 and about 25 were given two doses of MenACWY control vaccine. Trial participants were enrolled into age subgroups of 18-55, 56-69 and 70-plus years, which contained about 150, 27 and 61 TCR-sequenced participants, respectively. Study-level results and caveats: After two AZD1222 doses, spike-specific TCR breadth and depth were significantly higher than at day 0 and than in MenACWY recipients. CD4 TCRs associated with the vaccine covered the entire spike protein, and the dominant responses were in regions 160-218 and 743-854. Participants were mostly white British, with more females than males. The authors suggested clonal diversity may have been underestimated. In the small 56-69-year group, the increase in depth fell short of significance, most likely because of low power. Conclusions about previously exposed vaccinees are limited, since just five to seven AZD1222 recipients were seropositive for SARS-CoV-2 at baseline. Reportedly, close to half of the unique spike-specific TCRs recognized epitopes lying outside the regions that are mutated in the B.1.351 and B.1.1.7 variants. Because no samples from the day 14 peak response were available, repertoires could be characterized only after the peak T cell response.

This specimen's time point label, per the study, means: about 28 days (+/-7) after the second vaccine dose. AZD1222 recipients whose second dose came at about 4 weeks and those whose second dose came at about 12 weeks were combined into one group, since spike-specific TCR depth and breadth did not differ between the two schedules. Vaccinee samples came from UK trials COV001 and COV002, including a single-blind randomized controlled phase 2/3 trial of AZD1222 (ChAdOx1 nCoV-19) in healthy adults. Trial participant PBMC samples were collected at day 0 and day 28 after the second dose for TCRbeta chain sequencing. Inclusive of the bounding cysteine and phenylalanine, the CDR3 is 12 residues long. Just CDR3 DNA is preserved here, 36 bases in frame from base 1. V lost 11 bases and J lost 2 bases; the stretch between them is 9 bases long. Based on the germline V gene, the CDR1 and CDR2 sequences are SNHLY and FYNNEI.

Comment on this clone: It lacks a known antigen. Base quality data are lacking; no much larger clone is found one base away.

The CDR3 regions of human TCRbeta chains were subjected to immunosequencing. As for the authors' bioinformatics: TCRs in the repertoires were matched against a reference library of SARS-CoV-2-specific TCRs that had been generated with the MIRA antigen-specificity platform. Breadth was defined as the fraction of unique TCRs that were SARS-CoV-2-associated. Depth was defined as the fraction of total T cells that were SARS-CoV-2-associated. Using the MIRA data, each spike-specific TCR was assigned both to the spike region to which the TCR was reactive and to a CD4 or CD8 class. Log10-transformed breadth and depth values were compared by one-way ANOVA with Sidak's multiple comparisons tests. In its TCRdb copy, this immuneACCESS table keeps in-frame sequences only and misses some clones. Where compared with another copy, unresolved V genes explain less than half of these, and the others have no known cause. V and J calls and clone size are copied from that table; D and trimming were computed from the DNA. The sample contains 90,000 or so clones, approximately 90% of them found a single time. Roughly 5.2% of the sample is in the top ten clones.

The chain links TRBV2 with TRBJ2-2; no D segment can be confidently identified. This receptor was obtained from an adult who received the AZD1222 COVID-19 vaccine. Sample: peripheral blood, taken 28 days after the second AZD1222 dose. The sequenced DNA: TGTGCCCGGAGACGCAACACCGGGGAGCTGTTTTTT. This gives the protein CARRRNTGELFF.